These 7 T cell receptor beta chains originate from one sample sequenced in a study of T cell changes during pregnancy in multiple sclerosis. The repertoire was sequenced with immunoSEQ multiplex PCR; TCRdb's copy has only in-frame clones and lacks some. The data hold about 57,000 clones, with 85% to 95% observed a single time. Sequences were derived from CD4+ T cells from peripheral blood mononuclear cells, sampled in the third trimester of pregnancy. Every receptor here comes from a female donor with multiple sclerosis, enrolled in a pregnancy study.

The CDR3 DNA reads as TGTGCCAGCAGTCCGGGAGGGAACACAGATACGCAGTATTTT. Amino acids: CASSPGGNTDTQYF. V is TRBV6-4 and J is TRBJ2-3; 8 bases fit TRBD2. After removal of 5 bases from V and 2 bases from J, the junction contained 3 bases not matched to a gene. The length of the CDR3 is 14 residues. Germline V CDR1 and CDR2: MRHNA, SNTAGT.

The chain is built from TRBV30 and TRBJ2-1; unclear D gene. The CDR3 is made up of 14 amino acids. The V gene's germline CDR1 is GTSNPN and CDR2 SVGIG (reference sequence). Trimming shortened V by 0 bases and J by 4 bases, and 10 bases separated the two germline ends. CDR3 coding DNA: TGTGCCTGGAGTGTGTCAGGTAGATACAATGAGCAGTTCTTC. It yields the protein CAWSVSGRYNEQFF.

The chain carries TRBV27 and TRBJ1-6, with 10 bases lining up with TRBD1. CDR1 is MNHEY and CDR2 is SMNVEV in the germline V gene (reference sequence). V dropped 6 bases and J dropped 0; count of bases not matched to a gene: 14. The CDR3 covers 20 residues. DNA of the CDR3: TGTGCCAGCAGACGACAGGGGGCCACCCTCTCCGTCTCCTATAATTCACCCCTCCACTTT. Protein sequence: CASRRQGATLSVSYNSPLHF.

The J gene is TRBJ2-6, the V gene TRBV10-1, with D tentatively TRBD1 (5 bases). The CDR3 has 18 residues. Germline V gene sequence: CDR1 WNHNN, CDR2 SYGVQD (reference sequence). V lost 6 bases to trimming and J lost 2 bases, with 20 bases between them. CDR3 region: CASSLEVGAIAGANVLTF. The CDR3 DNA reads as TGCGCCAGCAGCCTTGAAGTAGGGGCGATCGCTGGGGCCAACGTCCTGACTTTC.

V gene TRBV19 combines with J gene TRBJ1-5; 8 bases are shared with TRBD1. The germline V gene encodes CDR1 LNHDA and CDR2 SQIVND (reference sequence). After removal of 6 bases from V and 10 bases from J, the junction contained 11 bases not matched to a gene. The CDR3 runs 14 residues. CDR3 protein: CASSPGGWGRPQHF. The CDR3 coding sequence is TGTGCCAGTAGCCCAGGGGGCTGGGGTCGACCCCAGCATTTT.

CDR3 coding DNA: TGTGCCAGCAGCTTACGTCCAGGGAGGGATTCACCCCTCCACTTT. This encodes CASSLRPGRDSPLHF. The chain has TRBV7-9 and TRBJ1-6, with a possible D match to TRBD1 (5 bases). Germline V gene sequence: CDR1 SEHNR, CDR2 FQNEAQ (reference sequence). Trimming removed 2 bases at V and 8 bases at J, with 13 bases between. CDR3 size: 15 residues.

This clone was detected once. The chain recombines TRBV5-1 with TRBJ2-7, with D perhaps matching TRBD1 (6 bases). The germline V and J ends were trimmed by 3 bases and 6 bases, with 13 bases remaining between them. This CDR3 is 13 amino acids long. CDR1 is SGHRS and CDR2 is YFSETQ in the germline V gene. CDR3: CASSSGQTAEQYF. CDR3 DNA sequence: TGCGCCAGCAGCTCTGGACAGACGGCCGAGCAGTACTTC.